This T cell receptor beta chain was found in a study of T cells in tumors after PD-1 blockade. This clone came up once. Produced via immunoSEQ multiplex PCR; TCRdb's table is partial and in-frame only. The sample gives 60,000 to 65,000 clones, about 74% of which show up once; about 4.5% is in the top ten. In germline, CDR1 is MNHEY, CDR2 SMNVEV (reference sequence). V was cut by 3 bases and J by 1 base, with 13 bases left in between. This CDR3 has 15 residues. The sequence derives from a human donor with basal cell carcinoma. The sequences come from PBMCs, collected after anti-PD-1 treatment. This chain joins TRBV27 and TRBJ2-7, with D perhaps being TRBD1 or TRBD2 (6 bases each). CDR3 nucleotide sequence: TGTGCCAGCAGTTTGGGGGGCCGGGGGTCCTACGAGCAGTACTTC. Translating gives CASSLGGRGSYEQYF.